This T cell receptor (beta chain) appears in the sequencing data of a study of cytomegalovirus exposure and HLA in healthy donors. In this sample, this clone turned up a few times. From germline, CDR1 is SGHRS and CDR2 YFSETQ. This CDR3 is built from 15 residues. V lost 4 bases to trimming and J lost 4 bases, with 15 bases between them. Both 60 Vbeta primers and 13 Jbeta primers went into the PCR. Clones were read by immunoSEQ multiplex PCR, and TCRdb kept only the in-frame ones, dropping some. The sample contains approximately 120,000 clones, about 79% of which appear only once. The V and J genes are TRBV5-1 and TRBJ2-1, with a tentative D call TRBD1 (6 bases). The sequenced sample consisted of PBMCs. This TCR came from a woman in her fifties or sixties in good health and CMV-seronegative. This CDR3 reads CASSGQSPGYNEQFF. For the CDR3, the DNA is TGCGCCAGCAGCGGACAGTCTCCGGGGTACAATGAGCAGTTCTTC.